This T cell receptor (beta chain) was recorded in a study of blood T cell repertoires in COVID-19. TCRdb's copy holds only in-frame clones and misses some; the assay was immunoSEQ multiplex PCR. This table holds fewer than 200,000 clones, roughly 84% found once. This CDR3 has 13 amino acids. The V gene's germline CDR1 is MDHEN and CDR2 SYDVKM. The V end lost 7 bases, the J end lost 6 bases, and 15 bases lay between the germline ends. The chain employs TRBV28 and TRBJ1-2; D call uncertain. This clonotype was obtained from a man between 70 and 80 years old with active or convalescent COVID-19. Material: peripheral blood. CDR3 nucleotide sequence: TGTGCCAGCACCCGGAGGGCAAATGATGGCTACACCTTC. It codes for CASTRRANDGYTF.